One and the same sample provided the 7 T cell receptor beta chains below, sequenced in a study of shared clonotypes between healthy human individuals (dated by TCRdb to 2019 to 2021). Receptor libraries were prepared by the immunoSEQ multiplex PCR assay. The immuneACCESS repertoire file appears here via TCRdb, limited to in-frame rearrangements. These files lack a portion of the clones; in checked studies, under half of the deficit traces to unresolved V genes, and the cause of the others is not known. This sample is represented by about 1 million clones; 65% to 80% of them were singletons. The ten largest account for about 1.5% of the sample. The source material was memory CD4+ T cells sorted from blood. In the paper's terms, the cell subset or site label means: CD45RA-negative fraction. The receptor source for this set is a man younger than 35 in good health.

J is TRBJ1-4 and V is TRBV30; TRBD1 might be the D (6 bases). Germline V gives CDR1 GTSNPN, CDR2 SVGIG (reference sequence). The CDR3 is 14 amino acids. The V and J ends lost 2 bases and 8 bases respectively, with 15 bases between them. This CDR3 is CAWSTGARGEKLFF. CDR3 coding DNA: TGTGCCTGGAGTACCGGGGCAAGGGGGGAAAAACTGTTTTTT.

The gene calls are TRBV7-2 and TRBJ2-7; possible D gene TRBD2, 6 bases. V lost 6 bases and J 8 bases, leaving 17 bases between the germline ends. The CDR3 totals 13 residues. Per germline, CDR1 SGHTA and CDR2 FQGNSA. CDR3 sequence reads: CASSPAGSGKQYF. The DNA for the CDR3 is TGTGCCAGCAGTCCGGCGGGGTCGGGGAAGCAGTACTTC.

The V gene is TRBV18, the J gene TRBJ2-5; tentative D call: TRBD1 (5 bases). The CDR3 extends over 14 amino acids. V shed 3 bases and J shed 0 bases, with 8 bases lying between them. Per germline, CDR1 KGHSH and CDR2 LQKENI. DNA for the CDR3: TGTGCCAGCTCACCTCTCAGGGACCAAGAGACCCAGTACTTC. This encodes CASSPLRDQETQYF.

In its sample, this clone was seen once. The chain has TRBV2 and TRBJ2-7; maybe TRBD1 (6 bases). Trimming removed 6 bases at V and 4 bases at J, with 13 bases between. This CDR3 is built from 13 residues. CDR1 and CDR2 from the germline V gene are SNHLY and FYNNEI. CDR3 sequence: CASSGSGAYEQYF. The CDR3 bases are TGTGCCAGCAGCGGGTCAGGGGCATACGAGCAGTACTTC.

The chain recombines TRBV5-1 with TRBJ2-3; 7 bases agree with TRBD1. Germline CDR1 SGHRS, CDR2 YFSETQ. With 1 base clipped from V and 6 bases from J, the junction kept 2 bases outside the gene matches. The CDR3 has 13 residues. The CDR3 DNA follows: TGCGCCAGCAGCTTGTTACAGGGGGATACGCAGTATTTT. This gives the protein CASSLLQGDTQYF.

This clone occurred once. V gene TRBV2 combines with J gene TRBJ2-3; 10 bases are a match to TRBD2. In germline, CDR1 is SNHLY, CDR2 FYNNEI. The J segment lost 2 bases and the V segment lost 7 bases, leaving 9 bases of the junction unmatched. This CDR3 comprises 16 residues. The CDR3 sequence is CASKKREGLVTDTQYF. The DNA of the CDR3 is TGTGCCAGCAAAAAGCGGGAGGGCCTTGTCACAGATACGCAGTATTTT.

The chain joins TRBV5-1 to TRBJ2-7; the match to TRBD1 covers 7 bases. Germline-derived CDR1 and CDR2 are SGHRS and YFSETQ. This CDR3 has 16 residues. V trimming: 0 bases; J trimming: 3 bases; junction bases outside the gene matches: 9. Here the CDR3 reads CASSLALRDRGYEQYF. The CDR3 DNA follows: TGCGCCAGCAGCTTGGCCCTTCGGGACAGAGGCTACGAGCAGTACTTC. The variable domain in full, with the rest retrieved from reference TRBV5-1 and TRBJ2-7, is KAGVTQTPRYLIKTRGQQVTLSCSPISGHRSVSWYQQTPGQGLQFLFEYFSETQRNKGNFPGRFSGRQFSNSRSEMNVSTLELGDSALYLCASSLALRDRGYEQYFGPGTRLTVT.